This T cell receptor (beta chain) was captured by sequencing in a study of blood T cell repertoires in COVID-19 (dated by TCRdb to the early 2020s). Broadly, across the study: Collaborator samples came from the United States, Italy and Spain and covered acute and convalescent phases of COVID-19. The prospective study material was composed of cDNA or gDNA derived from T cells, B-cell-depleted T cells, or PBMCs. The dataset comprised deeply sampled blood TCRbeta repertoires from subjects exposed to, actively infected with, or recovered from COVID-19. The repertoires were released in a freely available public database meant as a resource for research on the immune response to SARS-CoV-2. Samples were obtained from the ongoing ImmuneRACE study (first 160 participants) and from 950 to 1,500 subjects provided by 6 global collaborators. The sample metadata nearly always contained a de-identified subject ID, COVID-19 status, age in years and sex. HLA class I and class II types, where available, came from metadata supplied by the sample provider rather than from assay-based typing. Results the study describes overall, beyond this receptor: The quantity of clinical and demographic metadata differed by source and by participant and was supplied without curation.

Only one count was recorded for this clone. What antigen it recognizes has not been identified. One base away there is no much larger clone; base qualities are not given. Compared with germline, V lacks 8 bases and J lacks 3 bases; bases without a gene match: 2. The CDR3, from cysteine to phenylalanine, totals 13 residues. Of all the DNA, just the CDR3 is kept, 39 bases in frame from base 1. CDR1 and CDR2 are drawn from the germline V gene (reference sequence): SEHNR, FQNEAQ. TCRbeta CDR3 regions were amplified from genomic DNA by means of the immunoSEQ Assay, a bias-controlled multiplex PCR. The original methods were these. The number of nucleated cells in each sample was estimated by amplification of reference gene primers within the assay. To quantify the absolute abundance of each unique TCRbeta CDR3 rearrangement, sequence reads were collapsed and filtered. For each sample, productive Simpson clonality was calculated as the square root of Simpson's diversity index across productive rearrangements. Here the immuneACCESS table is served through TCRdb, limited to in-frame sequences with V and J called. Missing clones are a known gap in these copies; in checked studies unresolved V genes cover under half, and the rest lacks a known reason. V and J calls plus clone size are reproduced from that table; the DNA served to infer D and trimming. For this sample there are approximately 300,000 clones; around nine tenths appear just once. Of the sample, roughly 7% falls within the top ten clones.

One collaborating source in Seattle enrolled patients during active infection and followed them longitudinally through the course of disease. Each collaborating institution followed its own protocols to collect whole blood in K2EDTA tubes. For TCRbeta analysis, collaborator samples were shipped as frozen whole blood, as isolated PBMCs, or as DNA extracted from either sample type. The material sequenced was peripheral blood. The receptor comes from a woman younger than 45 with COVID-19, enrolled during active disease. In this chain, TRBV7-9 is recombined with TRBJ2-3, with 10 bases matching TRBD1. CDR3 loop: CASRTGGTDTQYF. The DNA sequence is as follows: TGTGCCAGCCGGACAGGGGGAACAGATACGCAGTATTTT. The CDR3, completed at both ends by the reference TRBV7-9 and TRBJ2-3 genes, gives the full variable domain DTGVSQNPRHKITKRGQNVTFRCDPISEHNRLYWYRQTLGQGPEFLTYFQNEAQLEKSRLLSDRFSAERPKGSFSTLEIQRTEQGDSAMYLCASRTGGTDTQYFGPGTRLTVL.